This T cell receptor (beta chain) was sequenced during a study of response to subunit inactivated influenza vaccine. This clonotype was seen a few times. The antigen is undetermined. Overall study findings and caveats: New T cells are recruited in small numbers by each seasonal influenza vaccination, according to the authors' suggestion.

TCRdb ran MiXCR on the RT-PCR reads and lists one entry per CDR3 protein. The sample carries 500,000 to 600,000 distinct CDR3 sequences, 13% recorded once. The CDR3 consists of 18 residues. J lost 6 bases, V lost 2 bases, and 11 bases had no gene match. Germline V gives CDR1 SGHRS, CDR2 YFSETQ. The source is a man aged 50 to 59 who received an inactivated influenza vaccine. The rearrangement joins TRBV5-1 to TRBJ2-7; TRBD2 matches 16 bases. The material was PBMCs from blood, obtained roughly 47 days after vaccination. DNA of the CDR3: TGCGCCAGCAGCTTCAAAGGGACTAGCGGGAGGGTGCACGGCGAGCAGTACTTC. Translation gives CASSFKGTSGRVHGEQYF.